This TCR beta chain was retrieved from a study of blood T cell repertoires in COVID-19. Whole-study context: T cells, B-cell-depleted T cells, or PBMCs supplied cDNA or gDNA.

There are 15 residues in the CDR3. The V end was cut by 5 bases, the J end by 0 bases, with 13 bases between. CDR1 and CDR2 (germline): MNHEY, SMNVEV (reference sequence). Original methodology: Reference gene primer amplification gave estimated nucleated cell counts. Assay: immunoSEQ multiplex PCR; the TCRdb copy retains only in-frame clones and omits some. V and J calls plus clone size are reproduced from that table; the DNA served to infer D and trimming. The data show 350,000 or so clones, 92% seen once. The receptor comes from a woman in her twenties or thirties who had recovered from COVID-19. The specimen sequenced was PBMCs or T cells enriched from blood (not recorded which). The chain uses TRBV27 and TRBJ1-1; D gene unclear. CDR3 sequence reads: CASSPPGRMNTEAFF. CDR3 bases: TGTGCCAGCAGTCCGCCGGGGAGGATGAACACTGAAGCTTTCTTT.